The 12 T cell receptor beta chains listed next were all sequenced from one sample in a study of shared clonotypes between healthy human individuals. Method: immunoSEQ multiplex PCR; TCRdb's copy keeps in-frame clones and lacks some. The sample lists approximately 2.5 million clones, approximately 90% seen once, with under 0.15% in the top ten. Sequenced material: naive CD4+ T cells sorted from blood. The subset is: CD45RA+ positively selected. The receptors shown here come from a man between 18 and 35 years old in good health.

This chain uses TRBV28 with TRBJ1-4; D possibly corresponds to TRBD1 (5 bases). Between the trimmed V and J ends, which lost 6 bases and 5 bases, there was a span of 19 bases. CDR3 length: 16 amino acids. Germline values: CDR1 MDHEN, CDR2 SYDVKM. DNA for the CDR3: TGTGCCAGCAGCAAAAACCGGACACCTAGAAATGAAAAACTGTTTTTT. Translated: CASSKNRTPRNEKLFF.

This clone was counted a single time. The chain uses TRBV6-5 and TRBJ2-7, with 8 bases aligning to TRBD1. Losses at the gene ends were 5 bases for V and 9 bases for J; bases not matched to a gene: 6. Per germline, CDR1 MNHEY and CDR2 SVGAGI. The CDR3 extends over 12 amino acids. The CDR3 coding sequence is TGTGCCAGCAGTCTCCGGACAGGGCTGCAGTACTTC. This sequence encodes CASSLRTGLQYF.

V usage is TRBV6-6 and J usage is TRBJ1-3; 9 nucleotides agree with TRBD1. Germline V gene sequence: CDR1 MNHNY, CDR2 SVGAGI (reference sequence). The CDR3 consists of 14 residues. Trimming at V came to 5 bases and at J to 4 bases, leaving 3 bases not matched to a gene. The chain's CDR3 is CASSPGTGGNTIYF. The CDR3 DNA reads TGTGCCAGCAGTCCCGGGACAGGGGGAAACACCATATATTTT.

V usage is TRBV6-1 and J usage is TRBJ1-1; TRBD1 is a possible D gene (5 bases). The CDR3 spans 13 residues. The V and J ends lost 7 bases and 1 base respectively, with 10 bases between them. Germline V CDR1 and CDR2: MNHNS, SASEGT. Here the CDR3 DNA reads TGTGCCAGCACAGGGCTTTGGAACACTGAAGCTTTCTTT. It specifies CASTGLWNTEAFF.

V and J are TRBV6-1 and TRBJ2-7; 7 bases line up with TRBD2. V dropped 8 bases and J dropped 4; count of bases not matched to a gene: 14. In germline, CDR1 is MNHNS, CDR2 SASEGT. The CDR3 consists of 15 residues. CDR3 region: CASGGWGRARYEQYF. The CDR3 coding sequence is TGTGCCAGCGGGGGTTGGGGGAGGGCCAGGTACGAGCAGTACTTC.

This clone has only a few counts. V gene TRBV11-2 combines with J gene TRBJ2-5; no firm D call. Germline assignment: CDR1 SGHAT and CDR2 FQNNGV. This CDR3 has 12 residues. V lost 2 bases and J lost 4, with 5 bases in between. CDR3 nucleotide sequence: TGTGCCAGCAGCTTAATGGGAGAGACCCAGTACTTC. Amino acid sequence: CASSLMGETQYF.

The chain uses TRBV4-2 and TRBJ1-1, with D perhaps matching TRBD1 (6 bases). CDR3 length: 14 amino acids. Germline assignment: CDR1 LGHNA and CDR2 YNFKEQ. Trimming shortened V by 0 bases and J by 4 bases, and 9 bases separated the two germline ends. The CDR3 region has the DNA TGTGCCAGCAGCCAAGAAGGGGGGACCACTGAAGCTTTCTTT. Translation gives CASSQEGGTTEAFF.

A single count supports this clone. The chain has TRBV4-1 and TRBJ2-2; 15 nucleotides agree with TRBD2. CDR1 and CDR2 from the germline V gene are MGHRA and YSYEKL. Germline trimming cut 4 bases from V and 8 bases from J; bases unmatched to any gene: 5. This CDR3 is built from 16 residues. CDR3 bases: TGCGCCAGCAGCCGGACTAGCGGGAGGGCTTTAGGGGAGCTGTTTTTT. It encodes CASSRTSGRALGELFF.

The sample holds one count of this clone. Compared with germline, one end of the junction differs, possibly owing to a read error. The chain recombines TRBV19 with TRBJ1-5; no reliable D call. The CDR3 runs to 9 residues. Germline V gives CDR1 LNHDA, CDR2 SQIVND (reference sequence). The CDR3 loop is CASSPPPHF. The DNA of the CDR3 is TGTGCCAGTAGTCCGCCCCCGCATTTT.

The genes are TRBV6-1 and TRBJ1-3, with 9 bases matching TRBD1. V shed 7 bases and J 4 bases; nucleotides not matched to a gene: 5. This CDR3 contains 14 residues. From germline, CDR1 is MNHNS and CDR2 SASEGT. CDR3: CASMGTGSGNTIYF. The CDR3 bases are TGTGCCAGCATGGGGACAGGGTCCGGAAACACCATATATTTT.

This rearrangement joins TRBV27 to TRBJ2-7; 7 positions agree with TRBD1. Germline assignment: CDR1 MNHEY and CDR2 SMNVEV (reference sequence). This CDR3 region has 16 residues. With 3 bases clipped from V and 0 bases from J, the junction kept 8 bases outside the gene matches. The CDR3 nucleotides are TGTGCCAGCAGTTTGAGTCAGGGACAGATCTCCTACGAGCAGTACTTC. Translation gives CASSLSQGQISYEQYF.

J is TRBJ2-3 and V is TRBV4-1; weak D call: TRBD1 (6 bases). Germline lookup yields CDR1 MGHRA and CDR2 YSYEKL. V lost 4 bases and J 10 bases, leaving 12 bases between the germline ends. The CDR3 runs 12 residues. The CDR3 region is CASSPPGGSQYF. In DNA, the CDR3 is TGCGCCAGCAGCCCGCCTGGGGGCTCGCAGTATTTT.